Shown below are 26 T cell receptor beta chains from a single sample sequenced in a study of a mutant IDH1 vaccine in newly diagnosed glioma. The assay was immunoSEQ multiplex PCR, and TCRdb's table has in-frame clones only and misses some. In the table there are about 65,000 clones, roughly 76% of which are singletons. What these receptors recognize is not known. As to time point: week 35, safety follow-up. Vaccine doses each comprised 300 ug of mutant IDH1 20-mer peptide, with topical imiquimod. The sample in question was PBMCs, obtained from a glioma patient whose treatment included an IDH1 peptide vaccine. The receptors here all came from a man aged 35-49 years with glioma.

The rearrangement uses TRBV7-2 and TRBJ2-3, with TRBD2 identical over 13 bases. The ends lost 1 base at V and 6 bases at J; junction bases unmatched: 7. The CDR3 sequence is 17 residues long. CDR1 SGHTA and CDR2 FQGNSA come from the germline V gene. The DNA for the CDR3 is TGTGCCAGCAGCTTAGGAACTAGCGGGAGGGCCGCGGATACGCAGTATTTT. Amino acid sequence: CASSLGTSGRAADTQYF.

This rearrangement joins TRBV19 to TRBJ1-4, with D perhaps matching TRBD1 (5 bases). The CDR3 has 15 amino acids. Trimming removed 5 bases at V and 4 bases at J, with 14 bases between. Germline V CDR1 and CDR2: LNHDA, SQIVND (reference sequence). CDR3 DNA: TGTGCCAGTAGTTCCCGGCAGGGTTTTAATGAAAAACTGTTTTTT. Protein: CASSSRQGFNEKLFF. Variable domain in full (rest from reference TRBV19 and TRBJ1-4): DGGITQSPKYLFRKEGQNVTLSCEQNLNHDAMYWYRQDPGQGLRLIYYSQIVNDFQKGDIAEGYSVSREKKESFPLTVTSAQKNPTAFYLCASSSRQGFNEKLFFGSGTQLSVL.

This chain uses TRBV7-9 with TRBJ2-2, with 10 positions matching TRBD2. The V gene end was trimmed by 0 bases and the J gene end by 4 bases; junction bases not matched to a gene: 2. The CDR3 is 16 amino acids. Per germline, CDR1 SEHNR and CDR2 FQNEAQ (reference sequence). The CDR3, as DNA: TGTGCCAGCAGCTTAGCACTAGCGGGGATCACCGGGGAGCTGTTTTTT. Protein product: CASSLALAGITGELFF. Full variable domain (rest looked up from reference TRBV7-9 and TRBJ2-2): DTGVSQNPRHKITKRGQNVTFRCDPISEHNRLYWYRQTLGQGPEFLTYFQNEAQLEKSRLLSDRFSAERPKGSFSTLEIQRTEQGDSAMYLCASSLALAGITGELFFGEGSRLTVL.

The V and J genes are TRBV5-6 and TRBJ1-6; TRBD1 matches 7 bases. Germline V gives CDR1 SGHDT, CDR2 YYEEEE. V lost 0 bases and J lost 7; bases outside the gene matches: 4. This CDR3 region has 15 residues. CDR3 amino acids: CASSLVDRKNSPLHF. CDR3 DNA: TGTGCCAGCAGCTTGGTGGACAGGAAAAATTCACCCCTCCACTTT.

There are a few counts of this clone. This chain connects TRBV6-4 to TRBJ2-3; 12 bases fit TRBD2. Germline V lookup: CDR1 MRHNA, CDR2 SNTAGT. The CDR3 runs to 15 residues. V dropped 5 bases and J dropped 2; count of bases not matched to a gene: 2. Written as DNA, the CDR3 is TGTGCCAGCAGTCCTAGCGGGGGGGCCACAGATACGCAGTATTTT. Its translation: CASSPSGGATDTQYF.

The chain employs TRBV19 and TRBJ1-5; D remains ambiguous. The CDR3 is 14 residues long. CDR1 and CDR2 from the germline V gene are LNHDA and SQIVND (reference sequence). Trimming removed 5 bases from V and 0 bases from J, with 8 bases in between. This chain's CDR3 is CASSVAASNQPQHF. The CDR3 DNA follows: TGTGCCAGTAGTGTCGCGGCTAGCAATCAGCCCCAGCATTTT.

In DNA form, the CDR3 reads TGTGCCAGCACCCCCTGGCGGGGGGCCGGGTACGAGCAGTACTTC. Translation gives CASTPWRGAGYEQYF. This chain uses TRBV7-2 with TRBJ2-7; TRBD2 matches 8 bases. V lost 7 bases, J lost 4 bases, and 12 bases stayed unmatched. CDR1 and CDR2 (germline): SGHTA, FQGNSA. The CDR3 loop spans 15 amino acids.

This clone was detected only once. This specimen includes other DNA sequences encoding the same CDR3. The rearrangement links TRBV9 to TRBJ2-7; 7 nucleotides align to TRBD2. The germline V gene has CDR1 SGDLS and CDR2 YYNGEE. The V gene end was trimmed by 0 bases and the J gene end by 1 base; junction bases not matched to a gene: 1. CDR3 size: 14 residues. The CDR3 coding sequence is TGTGCCAGCAGCGTAGGTAGCGGGTCCTACGAGCAGTACTTC. It codes for CASSVGSGSYEQYF.

The rearrangement uses TRBV10-3 and TRBJ2-2; 14 nucleotides line up with TRBD2. The V gene end was trimmed by 10 bases and the J gene end by 2 bases; junction bases not matched to a gene: 6. CDR1 and CDR2 from the germline V gene are ENHRY and SYGVKD. CDR3 length: 16 residues. CDR3 DNA: TGTGCCACCGGACTAGCGGGGGGTATAAACACCGGGGAGCTGTTTTTT. This sequence encodes CATGLAGGINTGELFF.

This clone was counted a single time. The chain uses TRBV7-2 and TRBJ1-2; a weak D match, TRBD1 (5 bases). V was trimmed by 1 base and J by 4 bases, leaving 10 bases between them. Germline CDR1 reads SGHTA; CDR2 reads FQGNSA. The CDR3 covers 14 residues. The CDR3 DNA sequence: TGTGCCAGCAGCTTAGTCACAGGCGGCTATGGCTACACCTTC. It is translated as CASSLVTGGYGYTF.

This chain links TRBV5-6 with TRBJ2-7; 9 nucleotides match TRBD1. The CDR3 is 16 amino acids. V dropped 3 bases and J dropped 3; count of bases not matched to a gene: 10. Germline-derived CDR1 and CDR2 are SGHDT and YYEEEE. The CDR3 spells CASSSSRDRDYYEQYF. The CDR3, as DNA: TGTGCCAGCAGCTCCTCCCGGGACAGGGACTACTACGAGCAGTACTTC.

The rearrangement uses TRBV5-8 and TRBJ1-2; TRBD1 matches at 9 bases. This CDR3 has 16 residues. Trimming removed 0 bases from V and 4 bases from J; junction bases left unmatched: 7. Germline assignment: CDR1 SGHTS and CDR2 YDEGEE. The CDR3 spells CASSLDPQDRGYGYTF. The DNA for the CDR3 is TGTGCCAGCAGCTTGGATCCTCAGGACAGGGGCTATGGCTACACCTTC.

This rearrangement joins TRBV29-1 to TRBJ2-5, with 7 bases matching TRBD1. Unmatched junction bases numbered 6, after V lost 7 bases and J lost 4 bases. The germline gives CDR1 SQVTM, CDR2 ANQGSEA. This CDR3 is 12 amino acids long. The CDR3 DNA follows: TGCAGCGCTGTCAGGGGGTTAGAGACCCAGTACTTC. It encodes CSAVRGLETQYF.

In its sample, this clone was seen a few times. The gene calls are TRBV7-2 and TRBJ1-1; no clear D gene. The CDR3 covers 12 residues. Germline CDR1 reads SGHTA; CDR2 reads FQGNSA. The V end was cut by 6 bases, the J end by 5 bases, with 10 bases between. The CDR3 coding sequence is TGTGCCAGCAGAGGTCCGGGGACTGAAGCTTTCTTT. It specifies CASRGPGTEAFF.

The chain employs TRBV18 and TRBJ1-2; 9 bases match TRBD1. There are 15 residues in the CDR3. Germline V CDR1 and CDR2: KGHSH, LQKENI. After removal of 2 bases from V and 4 bases from J, the junction contained 5 bases not matched to a gene. This chain's CDR3 is CASSPWGQGSYGYTF. DNA of the CDR3: TGTGCCAGCTCACCATGGGGACAGGGTAGCTATGGCTACACCTTC.

The CDR3 here is CASRHQITYGYTF. CDR3 coding DNA: TGTGCCAGCAGACATCAAATCACCTATGGCTACACCTTC. The chain recombines TRBV5-8 with TRBJ1-2, with D unresolved. Per the germline V gene, CDR1 is SGHTS and CDR2 is YDEGEE. This CDR3 contains 13 residues. Trimming took off 5 bases at V and 4 bases at J, with 12 bases between the two ends.

The rearrangement links TRBV5-6 to TRBJ2-6; D might be TRBD1 (6 bases). CDR1 SGHDT and CDR2 YYEEEE come from the germline V gene. V was clipped by 4 bases and J by 2 bases, with 19 bases between them. This CDR3 contains 18 residues. The CDR3 here is CASSGPTGYDPGANVLTF. The CDR3 nucleotides read TGTGCCAGCAGCGGCCCGACAGGCTACGACCCTGGGGCCAACGTCCTGACTTTC.

The V gene is TRBV7-8, the J gene TRBJ2-7; 10 nucleotides match TRBD2. V lost 2 bases and J lost 4; bases outside the gene matches: 2. From germline, CDR1 is SGHVS and CDR2 FQNEAQ. This CDR3 contains 14 residues. CDR3 protein: CASSLLAGAYEQYF. As DNA, the CDR3 is TGTGCCAGCAGCTTACTAGCGGGAGCTTACGAGCAGTACTTC.

This clone was picked up a small number of times. The rearrangement uses TRBV5-5 and TRBJ1-2; 11 bases agree with TRBD1. J lost 8 bases, V lost 4 bases, and 7 bases had no gene match. Germline CDR1 reads SGHKS; CDR2 reads YYEKEE (reference sequence). The CDR3 has 14 residues. This CDR3 is CASSLDRGQGGYTF. CDR3 bases: TGTGCCAGCAGCCTGGACAGGGGGCAAGGCGGCTACACCTTC.

The chain links TRBV5-8 to TRBJ2-7; TRBD1 aligns across 8 bases. The trim removed 0 bases at V and 4 bases at J, leaving 12 bases unmatched. Germline CDR1 reads SGHTS; CDR2 reads YDEGEE. The length of the CDR3 is 17 residues. CDR3 region: CASSLGKGTGELYEQYF. The CDR3 nucleotides are TGTGCCAGCAGCTTGGGTAAGGGGACAGGCGAATTATACGAGCAGTACTTC.

This clone appeared once. J is TRBJ2-7 and V is TRBV19; 10 positions match TRBD2. V lost 5 bases and J lost 3; bases outside the gene matches: 7. CDR1 and CDR2 from the germline V gene are LNHDA and SQIVND (reference sequence). This CDR3 has 15 amino acids. The CDR3 region has the DNA TGTGCCAGTAGTTTTCGGACTAGCGGAAACTACGAGCAGTACTTC. Translating gives CASSFRTSGNYEQYF.

The sample holds one count of this clone. V and J are TRBV5-8 and TRBJ1-2, with no clear D. V was clipped by 6 bases and J by 4 bases, with 16 bases between them. CDR3 length equals 14 residues. The germline V gene encodes CDR1 SGHTS and CDR2 YDEGEE. The CDR3 here is CASTIRGVSYGYTF. CDR3 bases: TGTGCCAGCACAATCCGTGGGGTGAGCTATGGCTACACCTTC.

A few counts support this clone. The chain uses TRBV7-8 and TRBJ1-2, with TRBD1 as a possible D gene (5 bases). From germline, CDR1 is SGHVS and CDR2 FQNEAQ. Trimming removed 2 bases from V and 11 bases from J, with 18 bases in between. The CDR3 loop spans 14 amino acids. The CDR3 coding sequence is TGTGCCAGCAGCTTATCCGCAGGGAATTTGGTTTACACCTTC. This sequence encodes CASSLSAGNLVYTF.

J is TRBJ2-2 and V is TRBV6-5; D unresolved. The CDR3 runs 14 residues. From germline, CDR1 is MNHEY and CDR2 SVGAGI. Trimming removed 1 base from V and 1 base from J, with 4 bases in between. In DNA, the CDR3 is TGTGCCAGCAGTTACTACAGGAACACCGGGGAGCTGTTTTTT. Translated: CASSYYRNTGELFF.

The genes are TRBV6-4 and TRBJ2-2, with 8 bases identical to TRBD1. J was trimmed by 6 bases and V by 7 bases; bases with no gene match: 10. CDR1 MRHNA and CDR2 SNTAGT come from the germline V gene. The CDR3 covers 15 residues. CDR3 sequence reads: CASIVTGGLAGELFF. As DNA, the CDR3 is TGTGCCAGCATAGTTACAGGGGGTTTGGCCGGGGAGCTGTTTTTT.

J is TRBJ2-5 and V is TRBV6-1; D unclear. In germline, CDR1 is MNHNS, CDR2 SASEGT. The CDR3 covers 13 residues. V lost 7 bases to trimming and J lost 1 base, with 10 bases between them. The CDR3 DNA is TGTGCCAGCAAAGGACGGATCCAAGAGACCCAGTACTTC. It codes for CASKGRIQETQYF.